This T cell receptor beta chain was recovered during a study of identical twins. General study results and limits: Modelling approaches yielded underestimates of out-of-frame TCR alpha sharing between monozygotic twins. Those out-of-frame alpha sequences shared by twins showed an excess of low generation probability. The analysis was cross-sectional rather than longitudinal within donors.

This clonotype was seen a few times. Its antigen is unidentified. Template switching, a step in the protocol, added a universal primer site, and cDNA carried unique molecular identifiers. Via MiXCR, TCRdb re-called the 5' RACE reads, giving one row per CDR3 protein. The sample carries 450,000 or so distinct CDR3 sequences, 13% to 15% recorded once. This CDR3 has 10 residues. CDR1 and CDR2 from the germline V gene are GTSNPN and SVGIG (reference sequence). Trimming cost V 3 bases and J 3 bases, with 2 bases left between them. Another study also made use of these data, one on yellow fever vaccine responses in identical twins.

The origin of this receptor is a woman under 30 in good health. Sequences were obtained from CD4+ T cells sorted from blood. The chain uses TRBV30 and TRBJ2-5; D unresolved. The CDR3: CAWSKETQYF. Here the CDR3 DNA reads TGTGCCTGGAGCAAAGAGACCCAGTACTTC.